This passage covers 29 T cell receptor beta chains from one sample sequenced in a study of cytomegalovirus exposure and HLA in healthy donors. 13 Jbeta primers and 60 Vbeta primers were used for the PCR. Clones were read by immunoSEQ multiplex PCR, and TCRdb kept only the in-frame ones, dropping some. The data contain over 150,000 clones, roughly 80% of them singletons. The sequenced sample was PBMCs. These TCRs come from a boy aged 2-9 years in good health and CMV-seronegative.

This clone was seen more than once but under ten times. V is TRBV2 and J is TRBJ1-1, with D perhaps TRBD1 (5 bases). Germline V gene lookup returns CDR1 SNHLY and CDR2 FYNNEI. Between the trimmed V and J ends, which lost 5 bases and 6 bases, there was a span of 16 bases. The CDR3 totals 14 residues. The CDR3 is CASSIRASGAEAFF. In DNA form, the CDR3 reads TGTGCCAGCAGTATCAGGGCGTCGGGCGCTGAAGCTTTCTTT.

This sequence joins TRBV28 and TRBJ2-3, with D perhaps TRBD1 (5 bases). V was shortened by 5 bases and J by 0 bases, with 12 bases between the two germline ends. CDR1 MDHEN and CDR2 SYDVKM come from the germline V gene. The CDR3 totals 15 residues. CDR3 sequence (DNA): TGTGCCAGCAGTGCAGACAGACCGAGCACAGATACGCAGTATTTT. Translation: CASSADRPSTDTQYF. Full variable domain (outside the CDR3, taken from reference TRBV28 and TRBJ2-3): DVKVTQSSRYLVKRTGEKVFLECVQDMDHENMFWYRQDPGLGLRLIYFSYDVKMKEKGDIPEGYSVSREKKERFSLILESASTNQTSMYLCASSADRPSTDTQYFGPGTRLTVL.

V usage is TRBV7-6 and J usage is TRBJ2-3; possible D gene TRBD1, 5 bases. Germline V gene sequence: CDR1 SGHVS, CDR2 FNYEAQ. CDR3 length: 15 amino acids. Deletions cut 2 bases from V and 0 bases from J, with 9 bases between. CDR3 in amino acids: CASSLPGYSTDTQYF. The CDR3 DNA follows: TGTGCCAGCAGCTTACCAGGGTATAGCACAGATACGCAGTATTTT.

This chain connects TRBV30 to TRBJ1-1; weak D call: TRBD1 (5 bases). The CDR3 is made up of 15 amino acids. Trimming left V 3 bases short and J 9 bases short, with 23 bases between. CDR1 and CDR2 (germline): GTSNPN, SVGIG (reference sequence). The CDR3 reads CAWSRRVGGEGKAFF. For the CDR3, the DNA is TGTGCCTGGAGCCGCAGGGTGGGCGGAGAAGGGAAAGCTTTCTTT. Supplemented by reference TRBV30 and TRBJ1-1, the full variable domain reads SQTIHQWPATLVQPVGSPLSLECTVEGTSNPNLYWYRQAAGRGLQLLFYSVGIGQISSEVPQNLSASRPQDRQFILSSKKLLLSDSGFYLCAWSRRVGGEGKAFFGQGTRLTVV.

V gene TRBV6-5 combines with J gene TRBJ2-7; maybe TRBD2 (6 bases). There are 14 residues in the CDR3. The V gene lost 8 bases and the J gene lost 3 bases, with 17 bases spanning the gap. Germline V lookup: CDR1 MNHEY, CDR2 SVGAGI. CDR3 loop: CASGDSGYDYEQYF. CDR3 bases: TGTGCCAGCGGGGATAGCGGATACGACTACGAGCAGTACTTC.

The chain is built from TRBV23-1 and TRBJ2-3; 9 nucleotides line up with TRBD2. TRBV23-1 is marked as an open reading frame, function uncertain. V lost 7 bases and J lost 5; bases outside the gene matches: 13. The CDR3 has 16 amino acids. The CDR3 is CASTTIAGEDEDTQYF. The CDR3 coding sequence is TGCGCCAGCACCACAATAGCGGGAGAGGATGAAGATACGCAGTATTTT.

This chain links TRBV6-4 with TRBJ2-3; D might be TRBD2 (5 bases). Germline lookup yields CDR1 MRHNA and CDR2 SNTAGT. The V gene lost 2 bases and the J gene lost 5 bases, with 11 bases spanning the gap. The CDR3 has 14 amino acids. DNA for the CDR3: TGTGCCAGCAGTGACCGGGGTGGGCGAGATACGCAGTATTTT. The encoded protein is CASSDRGGRDTQYF.

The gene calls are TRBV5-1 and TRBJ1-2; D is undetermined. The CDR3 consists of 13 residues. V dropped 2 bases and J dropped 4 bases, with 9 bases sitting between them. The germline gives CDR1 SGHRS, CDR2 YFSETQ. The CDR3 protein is CASSLAGSYGYTF. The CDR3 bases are TGCGCCAGCAGCTTAGCCGGGAGCTATGGCTACACCTTC.

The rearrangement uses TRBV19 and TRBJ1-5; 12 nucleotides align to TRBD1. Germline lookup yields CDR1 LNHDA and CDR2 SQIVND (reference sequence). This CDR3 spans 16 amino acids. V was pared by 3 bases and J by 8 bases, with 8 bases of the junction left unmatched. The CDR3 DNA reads TGTGCCAGTAGTATCCGGGACAGGGGGCAAGTGAAGCCCCAGCATTTT. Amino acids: CASSIRDRGQVKPQHF.

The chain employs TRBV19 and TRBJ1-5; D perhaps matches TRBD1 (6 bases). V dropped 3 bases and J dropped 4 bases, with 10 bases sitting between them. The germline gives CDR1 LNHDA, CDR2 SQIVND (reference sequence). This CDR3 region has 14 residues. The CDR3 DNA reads TGTGCCAGTAGTATTCAACAGGGTAATCAGCCCCAGCATTTT. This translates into CASSIQQGNQPQHF. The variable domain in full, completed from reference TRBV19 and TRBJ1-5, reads DGGITQSPKYLFRKEGQNVTLSCEQNLNHDAMYWYRQDPGQGLRLIYYSQIVNDFQKGDIAEGYSVSREKKESFPLTVTSAQKNPTAFYLCASSIQQGNQPQHFGDGTRLSIL.

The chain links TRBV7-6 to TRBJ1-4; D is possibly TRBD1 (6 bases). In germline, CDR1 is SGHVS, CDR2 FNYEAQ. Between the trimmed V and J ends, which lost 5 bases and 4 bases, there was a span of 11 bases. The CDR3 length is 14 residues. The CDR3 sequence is CASSHDRFNEKLFF. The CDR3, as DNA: TGTGCCAGCAGCCATGACAGGTTTAATGAAAAACTGTTTTTT.

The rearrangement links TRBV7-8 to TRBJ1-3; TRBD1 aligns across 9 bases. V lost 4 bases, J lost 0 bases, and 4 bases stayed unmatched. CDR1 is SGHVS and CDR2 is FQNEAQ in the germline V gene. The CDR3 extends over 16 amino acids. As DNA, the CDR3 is TGTGCCAGCAGCTACGGGACAGGGATCTCTGGAAACACCATATATTTT. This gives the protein CASSYGTGISGNTIYF.

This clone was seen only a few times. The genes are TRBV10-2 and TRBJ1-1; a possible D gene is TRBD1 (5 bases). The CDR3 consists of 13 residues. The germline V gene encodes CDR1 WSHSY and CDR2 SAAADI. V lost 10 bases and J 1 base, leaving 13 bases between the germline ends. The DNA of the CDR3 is TGCGCCACCCTAGAGACAGCGAACACTGAAGCTTTCTTT. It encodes CATLETANTEAFF.

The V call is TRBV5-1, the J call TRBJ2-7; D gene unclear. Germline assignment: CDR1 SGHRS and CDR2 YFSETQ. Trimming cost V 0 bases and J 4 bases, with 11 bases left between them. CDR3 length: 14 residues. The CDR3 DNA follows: TGCGCCAGCAGCTTGGATAGCATCCCGTACGAGCAGTACTTC. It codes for CASSLDSIPYEQYF.

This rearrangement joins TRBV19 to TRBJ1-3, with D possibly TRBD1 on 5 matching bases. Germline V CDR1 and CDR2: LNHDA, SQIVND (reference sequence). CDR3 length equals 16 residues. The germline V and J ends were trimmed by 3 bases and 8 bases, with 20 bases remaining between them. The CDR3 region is CASSIRLAGQTDTIYF. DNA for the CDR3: TGTGCCAGTAGTATTCGTTTGGCAGGGCAGACGGACACCATATATTTT.

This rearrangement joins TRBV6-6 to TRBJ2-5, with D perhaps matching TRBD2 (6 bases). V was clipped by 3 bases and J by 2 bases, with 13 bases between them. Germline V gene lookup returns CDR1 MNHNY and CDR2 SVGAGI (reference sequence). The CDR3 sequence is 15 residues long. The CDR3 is CASSYILAQQETQYF. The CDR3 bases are TGTGCCAGCAGTTATATCCTAGCGCAACAAGAGACCCAGTACTTC.

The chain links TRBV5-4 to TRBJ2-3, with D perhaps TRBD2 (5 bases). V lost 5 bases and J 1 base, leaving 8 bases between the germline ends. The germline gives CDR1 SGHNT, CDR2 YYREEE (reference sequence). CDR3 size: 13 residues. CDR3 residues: CASRGSGTDTQYF. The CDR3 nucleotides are TGTGCCAGCAGAGGGAGTGGCACAGATACGCAGTATTTT. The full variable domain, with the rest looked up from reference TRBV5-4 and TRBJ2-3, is ETGVTQSPTHLIKTRGQQVTLRCSSQSGHNTVSWYQQALGQGPQFIFQYYREEENGRGNFPPRFSGLQFPNYSSELNVNALELDDSALYLCASRGSGTDTQYFGPGTRLTVL.

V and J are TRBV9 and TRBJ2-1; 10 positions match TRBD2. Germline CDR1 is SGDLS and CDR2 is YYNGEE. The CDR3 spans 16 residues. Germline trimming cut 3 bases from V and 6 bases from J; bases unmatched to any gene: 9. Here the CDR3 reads CASSGGGTSAPNEQFF. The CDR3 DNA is TGTGCCAGCAGCGGGGGGGGGACTAGCGCGCCCAATGAGCAGTTCTTC.

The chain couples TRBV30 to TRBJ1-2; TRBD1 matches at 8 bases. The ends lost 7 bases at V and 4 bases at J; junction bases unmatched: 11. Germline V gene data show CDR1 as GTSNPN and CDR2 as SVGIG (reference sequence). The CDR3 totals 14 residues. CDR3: CASTPLDRVYGYTF. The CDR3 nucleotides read TGTGCCTCAACTCCCCTGGACAGGGTCTATGGCTACACCTTC.

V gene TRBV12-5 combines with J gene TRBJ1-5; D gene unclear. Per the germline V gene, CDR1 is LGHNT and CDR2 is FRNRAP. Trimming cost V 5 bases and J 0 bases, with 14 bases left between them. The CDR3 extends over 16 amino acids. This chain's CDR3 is CASGVGSMHSNQPQHF. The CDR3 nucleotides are TGTGCTAGTGGTGTGGGGAGTATGCATAGCAATCAGCCCCAGCATTTT. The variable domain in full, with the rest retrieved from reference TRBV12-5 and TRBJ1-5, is DARVTQTPRHKVTEMGQEVTMRCQPILGHNTVFWYRQTMMQGLELLAYFRNRAPLDDSGMPKDRFSAEMPDATLATLKIQPSEPRDSAVYFCASGVGSMHSNQPQHFGDGTRLSIL.

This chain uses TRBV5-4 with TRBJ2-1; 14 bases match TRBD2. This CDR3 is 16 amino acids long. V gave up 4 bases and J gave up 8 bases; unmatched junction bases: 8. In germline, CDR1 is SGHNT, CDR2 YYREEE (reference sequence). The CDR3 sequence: CASSPLTSGRADEQFF. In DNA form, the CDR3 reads TGTGCCAGCAGCCCACTGACTAGCGGGAGGGCCGATGAGCAGTTCTTC. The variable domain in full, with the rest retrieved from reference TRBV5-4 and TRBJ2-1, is ETGVTQSPTHLIKTRGQQVTLRCSSQSGHNTVSWYQQALGQGPQFIFQYYREEENGRGNFPPRFSGLQFPNYSSELNVNALELDDSALYLCASSPLTSGRADEQFFGPGTRLTVL.

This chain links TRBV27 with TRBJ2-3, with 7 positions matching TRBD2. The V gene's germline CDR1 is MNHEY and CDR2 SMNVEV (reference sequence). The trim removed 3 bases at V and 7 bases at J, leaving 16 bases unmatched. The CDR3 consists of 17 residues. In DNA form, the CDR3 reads TGTGCCAGCAGTTTCGTCGGGACTACCAATCCCCGACATACGCAGTATTTT. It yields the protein CASSFVGTTNPRHTQYF.

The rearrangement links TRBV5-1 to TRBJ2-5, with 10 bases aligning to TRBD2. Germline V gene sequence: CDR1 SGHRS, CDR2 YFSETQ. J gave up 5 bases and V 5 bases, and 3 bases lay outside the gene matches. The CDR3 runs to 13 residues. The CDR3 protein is CASRPSGSETQYF. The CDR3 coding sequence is TGCGCCAGCAGGCCTAGCGGGAGTGAGACCCAGTACTTC.

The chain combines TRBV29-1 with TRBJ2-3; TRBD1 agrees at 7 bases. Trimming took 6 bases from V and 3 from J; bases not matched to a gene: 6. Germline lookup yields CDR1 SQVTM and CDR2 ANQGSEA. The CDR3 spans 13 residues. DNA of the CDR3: TGCAGCGTGGACAGGACAAGTACAGATACGCAGTATTTT. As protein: CSVDRTSTDTQYF.

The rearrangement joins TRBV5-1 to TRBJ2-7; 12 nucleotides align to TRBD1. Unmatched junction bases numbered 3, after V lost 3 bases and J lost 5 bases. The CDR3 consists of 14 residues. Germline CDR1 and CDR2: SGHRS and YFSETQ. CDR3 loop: CASSWGQGADEQYF. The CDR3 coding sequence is TGCGCCAGCAGCTGGGGACAGGGGGCCGACGAGCAGTACTTC.

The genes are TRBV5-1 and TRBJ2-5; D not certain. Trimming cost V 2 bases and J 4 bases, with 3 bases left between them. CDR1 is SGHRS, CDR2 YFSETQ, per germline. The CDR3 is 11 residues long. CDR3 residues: CASSLAETQYF. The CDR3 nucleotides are TGCGCCAGCAGCTTAGCAGAGACCCAGTACTTC.

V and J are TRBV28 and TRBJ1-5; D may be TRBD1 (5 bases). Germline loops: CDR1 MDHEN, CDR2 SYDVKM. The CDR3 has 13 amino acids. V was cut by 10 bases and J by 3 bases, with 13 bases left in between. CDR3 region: CAIRTFYNQPQHF. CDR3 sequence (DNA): TGTGCCATTCGGACATTTTACAATCAGCCCCAGCATTTT. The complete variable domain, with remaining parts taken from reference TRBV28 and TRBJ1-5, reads DVKVTQSSRYLVKRTGEKVFLECVQDMDHENMFWYRQDPGLGLRLIYFSYDVKMKEKGDIPEGYSVSREKKERFSLILESASTNQTSMYLCAIRTFYNQPQHFGDGTRLSIL.

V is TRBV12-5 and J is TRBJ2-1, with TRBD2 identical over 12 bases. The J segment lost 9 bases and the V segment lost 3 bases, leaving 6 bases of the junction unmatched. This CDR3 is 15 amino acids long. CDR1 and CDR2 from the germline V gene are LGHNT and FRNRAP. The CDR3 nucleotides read TGTGCTAGTGGTTTTCTAGCGGGAGGGCACTCTGAGCAGTTCTTC. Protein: CASGFLAGGHSEQFF.

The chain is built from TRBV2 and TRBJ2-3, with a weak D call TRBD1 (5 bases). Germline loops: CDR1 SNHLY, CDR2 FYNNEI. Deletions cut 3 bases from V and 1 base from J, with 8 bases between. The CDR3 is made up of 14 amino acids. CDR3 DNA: TGTGCCAGCAGTGATCTCAGGGGCACAGATACGCAGTATTTT. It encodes CASSDLRGTDTQYF.